Given below is one T cell receptor (beta chain) in context. The sample holds many counts of this clonotype. Its antigen is unknown. The record has no base qualities; no much larger clone is one base away. The source of the sample is a study of beta chain bispecific antibodies for T cell cancers (TCRdb year 2021). About the investigation overall: Healthy donor T cells were cocultured with T cell leukemia lines and bispecific antibodies, then TRBV sequencing of surviving cells measured the depletion of each TRBV family. Surface TRBV12 (TRBV12-3) was expressed by Jurkat cells, and surface TRBV5-5 was expressed by HPB-ALL cells. Beyond this particular receptor, the publication reports: Leukemia cell line cells were mixed with normal T cells in each sequenced sample, and most of the targeted TRBV signal was derived from the leukemia cells rather than from the normal T cells. Relative to anti-CD19, the TRBV12-3 share of total TRBV signal was reduced by approximately 99% after anti-TRBV12 exposure, whereas a nonsignificant approximately 40% decrease was observed for TRBV12-4. The TRBV-directed bispecific antibodies appeared to leave every TRBV family member untouched except the targeted genes and the closely related ones. Cross-reactivity of the anti-TRBV5-5 antibody with TRBV5-6 was attributed to high sequence similarity between the two genes.

Via the germline V gene (reference sequence), CDR1 is MNHEY and CDR2 SMNVEV. Deletion took 8 bases off V and 0 bases off J, with a span of 8 bases between the germline ends. The CDR3 has 13 amino acids, counting the end cysteine and phenylalanine. The CDR3 DNA has 39 bases and is translated from base 1. Unique molecular identifier barcodes were incorporated into the libraries and were used for clonotype quantification. Qiagen AllPrep DNA/RNA Micro kits were used to isolate total RNA, and an Agilent TapeStation was used to check RNA quality. TCR beta libraries were constructed by 5' RACE, in which cDNA synthesis was followed by two PCR steps with TCR beta constant-region gene-specific primers. An Illumina MiSeq platform was used to sequence the TCR beta libraries. The study's own analysis went as follows. MIGEC, MiXCR and VDJtools were used for read processing. Clonotype frequency was calculated as the fraction of unique molecular identifiers assigned to a given clonotype among all unique molecular identifiers in the sample. Nonfunctional TRBV genes classified in IMGT as pseudogenes or open reading frames, such as TRBV1, TRBV12-1 and TRBV21, were excluded. TCRdb handled the public reads itself, with Q25 trimming in fastp and clone calling in MiXCR, and kept productive beta chains. Every entry covers one CDR3 protein and lists the most common genes and DNA from its rows. The V and J calls follow TCRdb's processing rather than the paper's. The sample includes about 20,000 distinct CDR3 sequences, with 2% to 2.5% observed a single time. Over 5% of the sample lies in the top ten.

The label giving this sample's treatment or condition can be read as: alpha-V12: anti-TRBV12 scFv linked to anti-CD3 scFv. T cells were expanded from blood mononuclear cells with anti-CD3 antibody OKT3 or CD3/CD28 Dynabeads for 2 to 3 days. The anti-TRBV12 bispecific sample was taken from a coculture of Jurkat leukemia cells with normal T cells and was compared with an anti-CD19 bispecific control coculture. The culture conditions for expanded T cells were RPMI 1640 plus 10% fetal bovine serum, recombinant human IL-2 (about 90 IU/ml) and IL-7 (around 4.8 ng/ml). For cocultures, about 50,000 normal T cells were combined with about 50,000 target cells and bispecific antibody in about 93 ul and incubated for roughly 17 hours at 37 degrees C. Each bispecific antibody consisted of two single-chain variable fragments expressed in a single-chain diabody format with a His tag. The effector T cells were obtained from healthy human donors, with peripheral blood mononuclear cells isolated from leukapheresis samples by Ficoll density gradient centrifugation.

Sequenced here: healthy donor T cells cultured with leukemia cells, sampled from a culture containing a bispecific antibody targeting TCR Vbeta12. This chain joins TRBV27 to TRBJ1-5; the D segment cannot be called with confidence. The clonotype was recovered from a human donor in good health. Some clones in this sample may be carry-over from other donors' samples. The encoded CDR3 is CASADYSNQPQHF. In nucleotide form, the sequence is TGTGCCAGCGCGGACTATAGCAATCAGCCCCAGCATTTT.